The clone carrying this T cell receptor beta chain has just one count. Its antigen remains unknown. These data belong to a study of cytomegalovirus exposure and HLA in healthy donors. Regarding the study as a whole: Researchers reported in a later analysis that a missense DCLRE1C variant was tied to TCR beta V- and J-gene trimming. As immune exposure information, only CMV serostatus was available.

Primers: 60 Vbeta forward and 13 Jbeta reverse. TCRdb's table, derived via immunoSEQ multiplex PCR, lists solely in-frame clones and lacks some. The data hold approximately 130,000 clones, with about three quarters observed a single time. The source is a woman between 35 and 50 years old in good health and CMV-seronegative. The specimen sequenced was PBMCs.

The CDR3 sequence is CASSIVGVNTEAFF. The CDR3 coding sequence is TGTGCCAGTAGTATAGTGGGAGTGAACACTGAAGCTTTCTTT. This chain joins TRBV19 and TRBJ1-1; D gene ambiguous. The CDR3 contains 14 residues. V was shortened by 1 base and J by 0 bases, with 6 bases between the two germline ends. The germline V gene has CDR1 LNHDA and CDR2 SQIVND (reference sequence).